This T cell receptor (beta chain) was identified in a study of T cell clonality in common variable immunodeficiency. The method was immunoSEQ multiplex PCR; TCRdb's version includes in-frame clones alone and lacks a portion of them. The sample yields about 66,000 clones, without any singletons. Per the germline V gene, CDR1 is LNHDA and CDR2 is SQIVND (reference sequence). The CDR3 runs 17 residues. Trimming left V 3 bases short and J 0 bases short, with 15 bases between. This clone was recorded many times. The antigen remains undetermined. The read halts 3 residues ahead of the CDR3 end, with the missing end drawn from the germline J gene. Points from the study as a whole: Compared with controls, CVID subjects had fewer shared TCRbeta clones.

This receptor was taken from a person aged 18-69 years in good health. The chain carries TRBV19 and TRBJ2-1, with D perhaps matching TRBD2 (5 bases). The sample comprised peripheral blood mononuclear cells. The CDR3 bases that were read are TGTGCCAGTAGTATGGGCGGCGGGTTGAGCTCCTACAATGAG. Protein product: CASSMGGGLSSYNE. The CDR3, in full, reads CASSMGGGLSSYNEQFF.